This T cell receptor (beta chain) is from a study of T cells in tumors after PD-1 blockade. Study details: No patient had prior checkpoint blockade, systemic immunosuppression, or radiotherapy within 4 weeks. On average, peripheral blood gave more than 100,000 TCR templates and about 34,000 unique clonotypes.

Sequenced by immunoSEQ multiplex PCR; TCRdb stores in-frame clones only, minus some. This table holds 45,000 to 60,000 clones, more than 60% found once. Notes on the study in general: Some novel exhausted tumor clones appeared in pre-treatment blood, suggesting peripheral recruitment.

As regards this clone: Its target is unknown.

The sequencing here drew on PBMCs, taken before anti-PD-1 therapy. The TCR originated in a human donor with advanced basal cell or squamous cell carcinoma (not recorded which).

The CDR3 DNA reads as TGTGCCAGCAGTGGGTTGGTAGAGGGCCTCTACGAGCAGTACTTC. As protein: CASSGLVEGLYEQYF. The chain carries TRBV2 and TRBJ2-7; D is possibly TRBD2 (5 bases). Trimming pared 4 bases from V and 3 bases from J, leaving 16 bases between. CDR1 and CDR2 (germline): SNHLY, FYNNEI. The CDR3 extends over 15 amino acids.